The clone carrying this T cell receptor beta chain was picked up a small number of times. One entry per CDR3 protein, called by TCRdb with MiXCR from the 5' RACE reads. Found here are around 310,000 distinct CDR3 sequences, over 3.5% of them singletons; the top ten hold less than 20%. This sample is drawn from a study of T cells after yellow fever vaccination. Trimming took 8 bases from V and 3 from J, leaving 17 bases between them. Germline V gene data show CDR1 as MNHEY and CDR2 as SVGAGI. The CDR3 contains 15 residues. The sample here was PBMCs, taken 15 days after the yellow fever booster vaccination. The chain employs TRBV6-5 and TRBJ2-1, with D tentatively TRBD1 or TRBD2 (5 bases each). The clonotype comes from a man younger than 30 who received the YFV17D yellow fever vaccine. The CDR3 DNA is TGTGCCAGCGGCCGAAGTGTTGGGGGCTACAATGAGCAGTTCTTC. This encodes CASGRSVGGYNEQFF.